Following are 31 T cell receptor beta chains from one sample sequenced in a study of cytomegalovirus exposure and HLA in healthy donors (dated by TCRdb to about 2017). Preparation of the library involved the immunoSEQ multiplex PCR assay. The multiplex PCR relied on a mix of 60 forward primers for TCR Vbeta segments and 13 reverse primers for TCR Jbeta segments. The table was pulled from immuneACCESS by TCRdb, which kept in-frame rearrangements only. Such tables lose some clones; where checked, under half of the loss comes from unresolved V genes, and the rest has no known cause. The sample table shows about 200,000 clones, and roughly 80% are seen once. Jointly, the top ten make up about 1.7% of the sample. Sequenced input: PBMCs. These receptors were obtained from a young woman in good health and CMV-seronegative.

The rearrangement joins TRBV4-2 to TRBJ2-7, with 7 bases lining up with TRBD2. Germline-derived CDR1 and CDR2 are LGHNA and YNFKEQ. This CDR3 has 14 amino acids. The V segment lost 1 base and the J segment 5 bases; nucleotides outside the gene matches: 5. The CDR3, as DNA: TGTGCCAGCAGCCAAGGTGGCGGGAGTCACGAGCAGTACTTC. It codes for CASSQGGGSHEQYF.

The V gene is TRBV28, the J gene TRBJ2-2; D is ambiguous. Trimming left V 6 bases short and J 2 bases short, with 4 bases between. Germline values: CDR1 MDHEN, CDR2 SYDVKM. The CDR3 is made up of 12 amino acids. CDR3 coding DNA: TGTGCCAGCAGCCTCAACACCGGGGAGCTGTTTTTT. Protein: CASSLNTGELFF.

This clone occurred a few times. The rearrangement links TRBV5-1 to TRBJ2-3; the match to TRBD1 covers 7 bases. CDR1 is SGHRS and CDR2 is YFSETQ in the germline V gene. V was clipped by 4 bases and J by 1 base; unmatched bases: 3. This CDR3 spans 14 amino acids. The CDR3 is CASSTGQGTDTQYF. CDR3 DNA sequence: TGCGCCAGCAGCACCGGACAGGGCACAGATACGCAGTATTTT.

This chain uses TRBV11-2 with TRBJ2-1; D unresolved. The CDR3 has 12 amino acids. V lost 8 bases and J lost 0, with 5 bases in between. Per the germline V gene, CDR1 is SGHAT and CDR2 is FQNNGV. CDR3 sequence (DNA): TGTGCCAGCCGTAGCTCCTACAATGAGCAGTTCTTC. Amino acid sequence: CASRSSYNEQFF.

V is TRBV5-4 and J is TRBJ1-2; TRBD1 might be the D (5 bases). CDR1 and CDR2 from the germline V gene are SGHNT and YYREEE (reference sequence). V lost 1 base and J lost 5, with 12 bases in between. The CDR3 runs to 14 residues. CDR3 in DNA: TGTGCCAGCAGCTTGTGGGGCACAGGTTATGGCTACACCTTC. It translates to CASSLWGTGYGYTF.

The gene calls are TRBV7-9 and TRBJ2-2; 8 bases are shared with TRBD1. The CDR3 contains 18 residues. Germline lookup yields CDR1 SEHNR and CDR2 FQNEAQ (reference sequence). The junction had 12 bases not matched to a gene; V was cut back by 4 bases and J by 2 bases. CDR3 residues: CASSSDEGQGANTGELFF. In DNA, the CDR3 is TGTGCCAGCAGCTCAGATGAGGGCCAGGGGGCAAACACCGGGGAGCTGTTTTTT.

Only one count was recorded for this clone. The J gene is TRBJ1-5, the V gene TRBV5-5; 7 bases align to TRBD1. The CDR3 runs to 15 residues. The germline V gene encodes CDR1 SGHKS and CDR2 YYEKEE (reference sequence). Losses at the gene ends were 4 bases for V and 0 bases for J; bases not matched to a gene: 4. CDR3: CASSLGGYSNQPQHF. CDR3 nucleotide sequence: TGTGCCAGCAGCCTAGGGGGCTATAGCAATCAGCCCCAGCATTTT.

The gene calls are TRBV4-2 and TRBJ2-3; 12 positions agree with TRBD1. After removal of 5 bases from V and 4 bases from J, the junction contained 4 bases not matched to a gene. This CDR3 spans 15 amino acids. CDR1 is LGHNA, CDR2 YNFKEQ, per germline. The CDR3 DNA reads TGTGCCAGCAGCTCTGGGACAGGGGGCCCAGATACGCAGTATTTT. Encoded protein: CASSSGTGGPDTQYF.

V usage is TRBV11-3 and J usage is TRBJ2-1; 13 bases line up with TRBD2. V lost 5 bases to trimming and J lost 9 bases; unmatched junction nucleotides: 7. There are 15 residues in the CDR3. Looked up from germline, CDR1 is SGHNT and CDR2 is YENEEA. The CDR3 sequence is CASSVLAGGDGEQFF. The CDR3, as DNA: TGTGCCAGCAGCGTACTAGCGGGAGGGGATGGTGAGCAGTTCTTC. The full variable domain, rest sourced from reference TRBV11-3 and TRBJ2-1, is EAGVVQSPRYKIIEKKQPVAFWCNPISGHNTLYWYLQNLGQGPELLIRYENEEAVDDSQLPKDRFSAERLKGVDSTLKIQPAELGDSAVYLCASSVLAGGDGEQFFGPGTRLTVL.

CDR3: CASSYSNAGGADTQYF. For the CDR3, the DNA is TGTGCCAGCAGTTACTCGAACGCGGGAGGGGCAGATACGCAGTATTTT. The chain carries TRBV6-5 and TRBJ2-3; TRBD2 aligns across 9 bases. This CDR3 has 16 amino acids. Germline loops: CDR1 MNHEY, CDR2 SVGAGI. V shed 0 bases and J 4 bases; nucleotides not matched to a gene: 5.

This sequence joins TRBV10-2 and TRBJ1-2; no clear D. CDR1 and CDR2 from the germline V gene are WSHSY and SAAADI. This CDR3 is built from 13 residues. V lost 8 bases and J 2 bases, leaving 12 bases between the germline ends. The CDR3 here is CASRKGGNYGYTF. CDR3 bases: TGCGCCAGCCGGAAGGGAGGAAACTATGGCTACACCTTC.

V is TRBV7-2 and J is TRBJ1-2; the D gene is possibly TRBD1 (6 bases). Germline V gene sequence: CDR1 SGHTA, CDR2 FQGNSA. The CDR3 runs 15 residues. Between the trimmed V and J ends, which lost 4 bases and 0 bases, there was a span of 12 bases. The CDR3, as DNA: TGTGCCAGCAGCTCAAGCACAGGGTCTAACTATGGCTACACCTTC. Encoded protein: CASSSSTGSNYGYTF.

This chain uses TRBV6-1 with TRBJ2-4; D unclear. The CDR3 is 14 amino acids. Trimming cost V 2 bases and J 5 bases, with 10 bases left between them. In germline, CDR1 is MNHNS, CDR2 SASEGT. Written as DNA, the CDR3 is TGTGCCAGCAGTGAACCCCCGTTTGAAAACATTCAGTACTTC. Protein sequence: CASSEPPFENIQYF.

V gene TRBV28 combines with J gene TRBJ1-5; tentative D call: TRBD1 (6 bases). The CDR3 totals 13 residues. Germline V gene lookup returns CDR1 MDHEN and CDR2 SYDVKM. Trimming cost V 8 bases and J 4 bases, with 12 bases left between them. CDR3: CASWTVGNQPQHF. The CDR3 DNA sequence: TGTGCCAGCTGGACAGTGGGGAATCAGCCCCAGCATTTT.

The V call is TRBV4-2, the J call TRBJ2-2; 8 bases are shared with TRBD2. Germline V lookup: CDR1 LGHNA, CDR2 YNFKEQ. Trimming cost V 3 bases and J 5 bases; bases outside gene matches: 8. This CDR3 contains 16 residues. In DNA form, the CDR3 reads TGTGCCAGCAGCCACCAAGCGGGAGAGAGGACCGGGGAGCTGTTTTTT. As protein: CASSHQAGERTGELFF.

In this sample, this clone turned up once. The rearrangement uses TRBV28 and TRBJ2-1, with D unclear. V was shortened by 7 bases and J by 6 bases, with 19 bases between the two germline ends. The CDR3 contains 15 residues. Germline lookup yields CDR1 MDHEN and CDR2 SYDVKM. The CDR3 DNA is TGTGCCAGCACCCTGGGCCCAGAACAGCCCAATGAGCAGTTCTTC. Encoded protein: CASTLGPEQPNEQFF. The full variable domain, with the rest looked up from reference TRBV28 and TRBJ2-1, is DVKVTQSSRYLVKRTGEKVFLECVQDMDHENMFWYRQDPGLGLRLIYFSYDVKMKEKGDIPEGYSVSREKKERFSLILESASTNQTSMYLCASTLGPEQPNEQFFGPGTRLTVL.

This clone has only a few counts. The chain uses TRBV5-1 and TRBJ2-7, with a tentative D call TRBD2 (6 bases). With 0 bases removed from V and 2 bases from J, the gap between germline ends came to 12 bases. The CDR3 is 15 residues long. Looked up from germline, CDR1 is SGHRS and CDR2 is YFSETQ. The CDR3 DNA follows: TGCGCCAGCAGCTTGGTAGGAGGGCGCACCTACGAGCAGTACGTC. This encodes CASSLVGGRTYEQYV.

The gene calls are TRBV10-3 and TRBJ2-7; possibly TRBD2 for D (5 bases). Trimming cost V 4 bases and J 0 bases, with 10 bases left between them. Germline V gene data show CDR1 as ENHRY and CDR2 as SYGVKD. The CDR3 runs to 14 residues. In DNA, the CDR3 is TGTGCCATCAGTGGGACTGCGAGCTCCTACGAGCAGTACTTC. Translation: CAISGTASSYEQYF.

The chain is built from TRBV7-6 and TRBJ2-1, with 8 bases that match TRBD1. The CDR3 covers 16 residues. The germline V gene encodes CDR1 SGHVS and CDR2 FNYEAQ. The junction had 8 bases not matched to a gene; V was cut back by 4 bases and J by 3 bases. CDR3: CASSSGAGGGYNEQFF. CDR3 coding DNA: TGTGCCAGCAGCTCCGGAGCAGGGGGCGGCTACAATGAGCAGTTCTTC.

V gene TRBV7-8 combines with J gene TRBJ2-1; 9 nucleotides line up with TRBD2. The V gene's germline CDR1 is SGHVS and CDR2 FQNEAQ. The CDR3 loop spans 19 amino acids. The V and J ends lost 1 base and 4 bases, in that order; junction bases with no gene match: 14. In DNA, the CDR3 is TGTGCCAGCAGCTTAGTATGGCTAGCGGGACAGAAAAATTACAATGAGCAGTTCTTC. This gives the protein CASSLVWLAGQKNYNEQFF.

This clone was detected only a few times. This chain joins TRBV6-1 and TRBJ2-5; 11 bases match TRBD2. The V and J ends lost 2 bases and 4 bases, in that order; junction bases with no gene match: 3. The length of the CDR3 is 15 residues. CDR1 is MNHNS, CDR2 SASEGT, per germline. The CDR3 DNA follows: TGTGCCAGCAGTGAATTAGCGGGAGGGGGAGAGACCCAGTACTTC. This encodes CASSELAGGGETQYF.

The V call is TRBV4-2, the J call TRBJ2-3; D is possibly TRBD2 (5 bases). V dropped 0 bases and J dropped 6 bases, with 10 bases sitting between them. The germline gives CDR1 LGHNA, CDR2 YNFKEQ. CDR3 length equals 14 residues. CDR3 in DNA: TGTGCCAGCAGCCAAGATAGAGGGTCCGATACGCAGTATTTT. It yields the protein CASSQDRGSDTQYF.

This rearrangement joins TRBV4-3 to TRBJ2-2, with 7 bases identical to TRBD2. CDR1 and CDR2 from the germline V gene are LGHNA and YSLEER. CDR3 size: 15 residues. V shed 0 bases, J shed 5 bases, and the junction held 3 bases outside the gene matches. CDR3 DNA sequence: TGCGCCAGCAGCCAAGATTCTAGCGGAACCGGGGAGCTGTTTTTT. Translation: CASSQDSSGTGELFF.

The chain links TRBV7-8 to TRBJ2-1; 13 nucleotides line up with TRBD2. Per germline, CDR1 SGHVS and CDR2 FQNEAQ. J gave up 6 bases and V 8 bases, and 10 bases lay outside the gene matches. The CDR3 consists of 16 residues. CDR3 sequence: CASSGQWTSGSNEQFF. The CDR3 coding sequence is TGTGCCAGCTCGGGACAGTGGACTAGCGGGAGCAATGAGCAGTTCTTC.

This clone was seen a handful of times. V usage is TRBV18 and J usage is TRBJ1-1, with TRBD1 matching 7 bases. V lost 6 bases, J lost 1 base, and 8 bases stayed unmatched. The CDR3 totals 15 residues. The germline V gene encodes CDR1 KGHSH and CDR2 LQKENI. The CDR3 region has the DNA TGTGCCAGCTCTTGGACAGGCAATAAGAACACTGAAGCTTTCTTT. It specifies CASSWTGNKNTEAFF.

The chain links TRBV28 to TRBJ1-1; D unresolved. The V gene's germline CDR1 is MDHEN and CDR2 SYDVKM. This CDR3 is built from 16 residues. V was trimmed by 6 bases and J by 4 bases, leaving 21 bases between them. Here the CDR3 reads CASSRMAEADRTEAFF. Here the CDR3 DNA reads TGTGCCAGCAGCCGTATGGCCGAGGCAGACCGCACTGAAGCTTTCTTT.

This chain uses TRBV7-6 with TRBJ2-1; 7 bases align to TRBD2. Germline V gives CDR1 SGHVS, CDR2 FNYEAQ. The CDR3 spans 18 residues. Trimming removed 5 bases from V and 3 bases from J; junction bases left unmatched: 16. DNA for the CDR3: TGTGCCAGCAGCGGGGACTATCGGGGAAGTTCCTTCTACAATGAGCAGTTCTTC. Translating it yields CASSGDYRGSSFYNEQFF.

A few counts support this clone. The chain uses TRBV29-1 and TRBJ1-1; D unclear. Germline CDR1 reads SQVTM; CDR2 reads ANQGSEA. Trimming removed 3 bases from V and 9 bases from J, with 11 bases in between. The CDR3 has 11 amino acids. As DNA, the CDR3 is TGCAGCGTTGATCTACAGACACAAGCTTTCTTT. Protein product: CSVDLQTQAFF.

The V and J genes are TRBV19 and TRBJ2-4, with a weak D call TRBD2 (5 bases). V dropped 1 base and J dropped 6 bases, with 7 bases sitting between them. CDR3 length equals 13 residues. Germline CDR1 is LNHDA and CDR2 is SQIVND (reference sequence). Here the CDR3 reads CASSIGTGNIQYF. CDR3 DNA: TGTGCCAGTAGTATAGGGACTGGAAACATTCAGTACTTC.

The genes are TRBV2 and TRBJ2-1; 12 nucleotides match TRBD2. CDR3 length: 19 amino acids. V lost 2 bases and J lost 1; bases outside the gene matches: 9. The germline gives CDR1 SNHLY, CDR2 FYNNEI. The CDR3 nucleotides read TGTGCCAGCAGTGAAAGGATTTCTAGCGGGAGGGTATCCTACAATGAGCAGTTCTTC. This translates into CASSERISSGRVSYNEQFF.

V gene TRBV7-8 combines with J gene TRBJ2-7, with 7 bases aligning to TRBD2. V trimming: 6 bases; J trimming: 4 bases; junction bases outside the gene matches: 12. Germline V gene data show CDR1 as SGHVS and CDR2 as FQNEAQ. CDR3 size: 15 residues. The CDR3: CASRRGRETLYEQYF. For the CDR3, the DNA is TGTGCCAGCAGAAGAGGGAGGGAAACACTATACGAGCAGTACTTC.